This TCR beta chain derives from a study of blood T cell repertoires in COVID-19. As for the study in general: Italy, Spain and the United States were the sources of the convalescent and acute COVID-19 samples.

Original methodology: Reference gene primer amplification gave estimated nucleated cell counts. Clones were sequenced by immunoSEQ multiplex PCR, and TCRdb holds only the in-frame ones, with some missing. V, J and clone size were drawn from that table, and D and trimming were deduced from the DNA. The sample includes 200,000 to 300,000 clones, about 85% seen only once; the top ten take less than 5%. The CDR3 is 15 amino acids. The junction had 3 bases not matched to a gene; V was cut back by 2 bases and J by 0 bases. CDR1 and CDR2 from the germline V gene are MDHEN and SYDVKM. The sequenced sample was peripheral blood. The chain is built from TRBV28 and TRBJ2-5; 7 positions match TRBD1. The source is a man aged 60 to 75 with acute or convalescent COVID-19. The CDR3 reads CASSLGTAYQETQYF. CDR3 sequence (DNA): TGTGCCAGCAGTTTAGGGACAGCGTACCAAGAGACCCAGTACTTC.